The text below deals with one T cell receptor (beta chain). Its antigen is as yet unknown. Deep-level running was used for the assay. Method: immunoSEQ multiplex PCR; TCRdb's copy keeps in-frame clones and lacks some. The data show over a million clones, around 97% seen once. CDR3 size: 15 residues. Trimming cost V 3 bases and J 3 bases; bases outside gene matches: 8. Looked up from germline, CDR1 is SGDLS and CDR2 is YYNGEE. This sample stems from a study of shared clonotypes between healthy human individuals. Findings of the study overall: All-four-donor shared clonotypes had higher generation probabilities than non-shared clonotypes did. The low donor count limited represented genetic and exposure-history diversity.

Free of recent acute infections or vaccinations, the donors were healthy HIV-negative adults. The source material was naive CD4+ T cells sorted from blood. The subset is: CD45RA+ positively selected. The clonotype comes from a man younger than 45 in good health. The chain uses TRBV9 and TRBJ1-2; 7 positions agree with TRBD1. The chain's CDR3 is CASSGGGRQHYGYTF. In DNA form, the CDR3 reads TGTGCCAGCAGCGGAGGGGGCAGGCAACACTATGGCTACACCTTC.